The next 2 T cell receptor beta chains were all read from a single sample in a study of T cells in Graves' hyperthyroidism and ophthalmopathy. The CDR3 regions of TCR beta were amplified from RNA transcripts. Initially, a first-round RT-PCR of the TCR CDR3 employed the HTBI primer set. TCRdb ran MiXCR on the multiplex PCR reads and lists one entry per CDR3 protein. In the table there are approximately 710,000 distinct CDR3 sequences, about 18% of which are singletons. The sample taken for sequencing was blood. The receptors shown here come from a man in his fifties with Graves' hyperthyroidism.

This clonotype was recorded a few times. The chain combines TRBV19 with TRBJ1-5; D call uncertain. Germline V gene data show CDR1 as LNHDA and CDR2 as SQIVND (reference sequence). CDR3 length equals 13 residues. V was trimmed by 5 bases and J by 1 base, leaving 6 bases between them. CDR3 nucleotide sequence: TGTGCCAGTAGTCGTATGAGCAATCAGCCCCAGCATTTT. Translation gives CASSRMSNQPQHF.

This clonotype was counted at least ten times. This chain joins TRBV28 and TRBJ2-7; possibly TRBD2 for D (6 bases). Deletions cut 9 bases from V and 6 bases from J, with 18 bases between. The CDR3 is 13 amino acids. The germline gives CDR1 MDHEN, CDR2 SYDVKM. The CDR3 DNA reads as TGTGCCAGACAAGCGACTAGTTTTCGCGAGCAGTACTTC. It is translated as CARQATSFREQYF.